This T cell receptor beta chain was documented in a study of metastatic and nonmetastatic thyroid tumors (TCRdb year 2020). Study-level background: The researchers compared repertoires between peripheral blood samples and tumor or nodule tissue samples from patients with malignant or benign thyroid disease.

From cysteine to phenylalanine, the CDR3 is 13 amino acids long. Only the CDR3 region is kept as DNA, spanning 39 bases read in frame from base 1. Reading the germline V gene gives CDR1 LGHNA and CDR2 YSLEER. V is pared back by 0 bases and J by 9 bases, with 9 bases lying between the germline termini. Summary of the overall study and its limitations: TCR beta diversity was reported as significantly higher in malignant tumors than in benign nodules, in both blood and tumor samples.

As concerns this clone: Its specific antigen is unknown. Per-nucleotide qualities are absent, and no much larger clonotype sits a single base away.

The library came from PCR. Sequencing took place on an Illumina HiSeq 4000. High-throughput sequencing was used to profile the TCR beta-chain CDR3 region of every patient. The study's processing was this. The researchers built a classifier to tell apart papillary thyroid cancer patients with distant metastasis, based on CDR3 differences among clinicopathological groups. Repertoire diversity was assessed with the Shannon index, and tumor-blood repertoire similarity with the Morisita-Horn index. TCRdb redid the processing of the public reads, applying fastp at Q25 and MiXCR, and retained in-frame beta chains. The V and J calls and clone size come from TCRdb's table, not from the authors' own analysis. In this sample the table shows some 16,000 clones, about a quarter of which occur a single time. 20% to 25% of the sample comes from the top ten. No patient had received any treatment before thyroid surgery. Patient clinical samples collected from about 2011 to 2018 were retrospectively analysed using T-cell receptor beta sequencing.

Sequences were obtained from tumor tissue. This sequence uses TRBV4-3 and TRBJ2-1; confidence is insufficient to name the D gene. The receptor comes from a female donor with papillary thyroid cancer or a benign thyroid nodule (not recorded which). Some clones in this sample may be carry-over from other donors' samples. The DNA sequence is as follows: TGCGCCAGCAGCCAAGATAGGCGTCCTGAGCAGTTCTTC. It codes for CASSQDRRPEQFF.